Given below is one T cell receptor beta chain in context. Its target is unknown. Patients with a history of autoimmune disease or on systemic immunosuppression were excluded. This sample was taken from a study of OX40 agonist ivuxolimab in advanced cancers. Across the study: Every patient in dose escalation had hepatocellular carcinoma, melanoma, renal cell or head and neck cancer. The mean age was approximately 60 years, ranging from roughly 23 to 79, with 65% to 85% of participants male. General study findings and limits: Among patients with partial responses at 0.1-3.0 mg/kg, clonal expansion was among the lowest.

Libraries were prepared by immunoSEQ multiplex PCR; TCRdb keeps only in-frame clonotypes and omits some of them. The sample yields under 100,000 clones, roughly 92% seen once. The ends were cut back, 0 bases at V and 6 bases at J, with 11 bases in the middle. Germline V lookup: CDR1 GTSNPN, CDR2 SVGIG (reference sequence). The CDR3 has 13 amino acids. V and J are TRBV30 and TRBJ1-1; D is ambiguous. The clonotype originates from an adult with an advanced solid tumor such as melanoma, head and neck, liver or kidney cancer. Material: CD4+ or CD8+ T cells sorted from blood, obtained in a trial of the OX40 agonist ivuxolimab. The CDR3: CAWSVSVGAEAFF. CDR3 bases: TGTGCCTGGAGTGTATCCGTTGGGGCTGAAGCTTTCTTT.